This T cell receptor (beta chain) is from a study of T-cell memory formation after mild COVID-19. General study results and limits: From day 15 to 85, contracting clones were balanced between CD4 and CD8, whereas later expanders leaned toward CD4+. Proof of SARS-CoV-2 specificity was absent for the second-wave clones that crested on day 37.

A single record per CDR3 protein comes from TCRdb applying MiXCR to the 5' RACE reads. The table includes 350,000 to 450,000 distinct CDR3 sequences, 28% detected once. Points on this clonotype: The antigen is undetermined.

The V end lost 3 bases, the J end lost 8 bases, and 11 bases lay between the germline ends. The germline V gene has CDR1 KGHSH and CDR2 LQKENI. The CDR3 is 14 amino acids. The receptor comes from an adult woman who had mild COVID-19 (a few samples of this study predate the infection). Cell type and time point are not known. Sequenced sample: PBMCs or a T cell subset sorted from them (not recorded which). This chain links TRBV18 with TRBJ1-6; no definite D call. CDR3 sequence reads: CASSPLKEDSPLHF. The DNA of the CDR3 is TGTGCCAGCTCACCGCTCAAAGAGGATTCACCCCTCCACTTT.